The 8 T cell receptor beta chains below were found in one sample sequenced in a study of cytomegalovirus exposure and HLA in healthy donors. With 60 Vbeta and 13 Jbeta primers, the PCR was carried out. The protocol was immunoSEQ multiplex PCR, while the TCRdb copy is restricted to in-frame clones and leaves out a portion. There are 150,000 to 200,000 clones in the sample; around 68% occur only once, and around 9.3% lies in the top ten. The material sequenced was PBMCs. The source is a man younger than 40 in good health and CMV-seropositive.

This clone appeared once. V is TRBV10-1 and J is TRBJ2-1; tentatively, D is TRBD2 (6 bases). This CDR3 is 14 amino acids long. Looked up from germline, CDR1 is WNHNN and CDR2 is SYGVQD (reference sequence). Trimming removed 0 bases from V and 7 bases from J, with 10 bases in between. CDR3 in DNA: TGCGCCAGCAGTGAGTCCGGTCTAGCGAATGAGCAGTTCTTC. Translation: CASSESGLANEQFF.

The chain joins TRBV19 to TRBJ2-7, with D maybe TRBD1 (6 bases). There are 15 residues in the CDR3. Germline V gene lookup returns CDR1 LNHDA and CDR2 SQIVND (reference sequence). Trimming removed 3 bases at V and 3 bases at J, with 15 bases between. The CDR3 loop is CASSILSGTNYEQYF. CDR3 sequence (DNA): TGTGCCAGTAGTATTCTATCGGGGACAAACTACGAGCAGTACTTC.

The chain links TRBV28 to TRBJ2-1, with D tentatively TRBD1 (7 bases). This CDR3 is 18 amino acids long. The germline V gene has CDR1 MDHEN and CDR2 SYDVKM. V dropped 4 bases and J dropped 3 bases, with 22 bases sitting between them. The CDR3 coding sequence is TGTGCCAGCAGTTCCACCGCCCCCAGGGGGGCTAACTACAATGAGCAGTTCTTC. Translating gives CASSSTAPRGANYNEQFF. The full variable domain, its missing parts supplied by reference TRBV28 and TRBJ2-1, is DVKVTQSSRYLVKRTGEKVFLECVQDMDHENMFWYRQDPGLGLRLIYFSYDVKMKEKGDIPEGYSVSREKKERFSLILESASTNQTSMYLCASSSTAPRGANYNEQFFGPGTRLTVL.

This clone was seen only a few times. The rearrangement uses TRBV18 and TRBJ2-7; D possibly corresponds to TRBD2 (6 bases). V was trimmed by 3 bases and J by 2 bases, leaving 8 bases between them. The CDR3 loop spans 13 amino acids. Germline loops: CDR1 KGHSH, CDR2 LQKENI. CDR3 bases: TGTGCCAGCTCACCCCCGGGAGCCTACGAGCAGTACTTC. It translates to CASSPPGAYEQYF.

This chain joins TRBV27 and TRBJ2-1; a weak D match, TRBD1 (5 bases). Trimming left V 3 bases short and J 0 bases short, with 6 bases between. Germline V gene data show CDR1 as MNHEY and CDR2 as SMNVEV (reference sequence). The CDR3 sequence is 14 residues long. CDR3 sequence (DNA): TGTGCCAGCAGTTTTAGGGGCTCCTACAATGAGCAGTTCTTC. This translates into CASSFRGSYNEQFF.

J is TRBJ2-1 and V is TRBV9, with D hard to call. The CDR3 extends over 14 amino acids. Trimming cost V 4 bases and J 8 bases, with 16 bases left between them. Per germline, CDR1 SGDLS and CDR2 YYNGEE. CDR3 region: CASSPEVARDEQFF. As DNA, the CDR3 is TGTGCCAGCAGCCCCGAGGTGGCTCGGGATGAGCAGTTCTTC.

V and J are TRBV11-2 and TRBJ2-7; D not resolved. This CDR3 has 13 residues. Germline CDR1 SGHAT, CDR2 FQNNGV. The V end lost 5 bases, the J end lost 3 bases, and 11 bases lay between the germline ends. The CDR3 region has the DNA TGTGCCAGCAGCCCTCCTCTAAGCTACGAGCAGTACTTC. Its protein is CASSPPLSYEQYF.

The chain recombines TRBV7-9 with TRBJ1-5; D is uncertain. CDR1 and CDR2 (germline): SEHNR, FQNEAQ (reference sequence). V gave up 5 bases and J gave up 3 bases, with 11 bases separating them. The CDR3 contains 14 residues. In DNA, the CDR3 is TGTGCCAGCAGCACCGGGTCGATCAATCAGCCCCAGCATTTT. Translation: CASSTGSINQPQHF. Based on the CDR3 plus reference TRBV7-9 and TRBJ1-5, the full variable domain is DTGVSQNPRHKITKRGQNVTFRCDPISEHNRLYWYRQTLGQGPEFLTYFQNEAQLEKSRLLSDRFSAERPKGSFSTLEIQRTEQGDSAMYLCASSTGSINQPQHFGDGTRLSIL.